The next 2 T cell receptor beta chains were all read from a single sample in a study of PD-L1 blockade in urothelial cancer. The method was immunoSEQ multiplex PCR; TCRdb's version includes in-frame clones alone and lacks a portion of them. Here the sample spans about 56,000 clones, 85% being singletons. As to time point: pretreatment peripheral blood. The material was PBMCs, obtained around atezolizumab (anti-PD-L1) treatment. The receptors were gathered from a man aged 65 to 79 with urothelial cancer.

V usage is TRBV6-1 and J usage is TRBJ1-2; D perhaps matches TRBD1 (6 bases). With 6 bases removed from V and 7 bases from J, the gap between germline ends came to 15 bases. CDR3 size: 13 residues. The germline V gene has CDR1 MNHNS and CDR2 SASEGT. The chain's CDR3 is CASRGDRLGGYTF. DNA of the CDR3: TGTGCCAGCAGGGGCGACAGGTTAGGTGGCTACACCTTC.

The gene calls are TRBV30 and TRBJ2-7; 9 positions agree with TRBD1. The length of the CDR3 is 14 residues. V lost 4 bases to trimming and J lost 0 bases; unmatched junction nucleotides: 4. Germline lookup yields CDR1 GTSNPN and CDR2 SVGIG (reference sequence). The CDR3 DNA is TGTGCCTGGACCGGACAGGGGAGCTCCTACGAGCAGTACTTC. Protein sequence: CAWTGQGSSYEQYF. Filled out from reference TRBV30 and TRBJ2-7, the complete variable domain reads SQTIHQWPATLVQPVGSPLSLECTVEGTSNPNLYWYRQAAGRGLQLLFYSVGIGQISSEVPQNLSASRPQDRQFILSSKKLLLSDSGFYLCAWTGQGSSYEQYFGPGTRLTVT.